This is a list of T cell receptor beta chains from one sample in a study of T cells in Graves' hyperthyroidism and ophthalmopathy. TCRdb reprocessed the multiplex PCR reads with MiXCR, giving one entry per CDR3 protein. Found here are around 610,000 distinct CDR3 sequences, 14% to 15% of them singletons; the top ten hold around 4.5%. Specimen: blood. These receptors originate from a middle-aged woman with Graves' ophthalmopathy. Each CDR3 is given with its conserved first and last residue. D genes are given only for firm matches. Only some rows state a clone size, as once, few, many or a class for expanded clones.

cdr3_length	clone_size	v_call	d_call	j_call	cdr3_aa	cdr3_nt
13	many	TRBV24-1	NA	TRBJ2-7	CATSGDPSYEQYF	TGTGCCACCAGTGGAGACCCCTCCTACGAGCAGTACTTC
16	many	TRBV10-2	NA	TRBJ2-2	CASSESLPANTGELFF	TGCGCCAGCAGTGAGTCGTTGCCAGCGAACACCGGGGAGCTGTTTTTT
13	many	TRBV15	NA	TRBJ1-1	CATSTGLLPEAFF	TGTGCCACCAGCACGGGATTACTCCCTGAAGCTTTCTTT
15	NA	TRBV7-3	NA	TRBJ2-1	CASSLTQGSVNEQFF	TGTGCCAGCAGCTTAACGCAGGGCAGTGTCAATGAGCAGTTCTTC
15	NA	TRBV7-8	TRBD2	TRBJ2-2	CASSRTRGGTGELFF	TGTGCCAGCAGCAGGACTAGAGGAGGCACCGGGGAGCTGTTTTTT
13	few	TRBV7-3	NA	TRBJ2-7	CASSAGTGTEQYF	TGTGCCAGCAGCGCGGGAACAGGGACCGAGCAGTACTTC
14	NA	TRBV11-2	NA	TRBJ2-7	CTSSLVGLSYEQYF	TGTACCAGCAGCTTAGTAGGTCTCTCCTACGAGCAGTACTTC
13	many	TRBV28	TRBD1	TRBJ1-1	CASSYDRETEAFF	TGTGCCAGCAGCTACGACAGGGAAACTGAAGCTTTCTTT
15	many	TRBV19	NA	TRBJ2-2	CASSTVWESTGELFF	TGTGCCAGTAGTACCGTGTGGGAGAGCACCGGGGAGCTGTTTTTT
11	many	TRBV6-1	NA	TRBJ1-2	CASTSNDGYTF	TGTGCCAGCACCAGCAACGATGGCTACACCTTC
14	many	TRBV12-3/TRBV12-4	NA	TRBJ2-7	CASSSDRQAYEQYF	TGTGCCAGCAGTTCAGACAGGCAAGCCTACGAGCAGTACTTC
14	many	TRBV6-4	NA	TRBJ1-5	CASGASPGNQPQHF	TGTGCCAGCGGGGCATCACCCGGCAATCAGCCCCAGCATTTT
14	many	TRBV27	NA	TRBJ1-5	CASSLYPGNQPQHF	TGTGCCAGCAGTTTATATCCAGGTAATCAGCCCCAGCATTTT
16	many	TRBV6-2/TRBV6-3	TRBD2	TRBJ2-5	CASSYNSGRAVETQYF	TGTGCCAGCAGTTACAACAGCGGGAGGGCCGTGGAGACCCAGTACTTC
14	many	TRBV5-1	TRBD2	TRBJ2-7	CASSSTSGTYEQYF	TGCGCCAGCAGCTCTACTAGCGGCACCTACGAGCAGTACTTC
14	many	TRBV28	TRBD2	TRBJ2-7	CASQTWGGAYEQYF	TGTGCCAGCCAAACATGGGGAGGGGCCTACGAGCAGTACTTC
16	NA	TRBV28	TRBD1	TRBJ2-2	CASSTAGQANTGELFF	TGTGCCAGCAGTACCGCTGGACAGGCGAACACCGGGGAGCTGTTTTTT
14	NA	TRBV12-3/TRBV12-4	NA	TRBJ2-3	CASSLRGITDTQYF	TGTGCCAGCAGCCTAAGGGGGATAACAGATACGCAGTATTTT
14	NA	TRBV5-1	NA	TRBJ2-7	CASSFREWGAEQYF	TGCGCCAGCAGCTTTCGGGAATGGGGGGCCGAGCAGTACTTC
17	NA	TRBV6-1	TRBD1	TRBJ1-1	CASSHDRGPGVSTEAFF	TGTGCCAGCAGCCACGACAGGGGGCCAGGGGTCAGCACTGAAGCTTTCTTT
14	many	TRBV30	NA	TRBJ2-7	CAWSVSQGPYEQYF	TGTGCCTGGAGTGTATCCCAGGGACCCTACGAGCAGTACTTC
15	many	TRBV7-8	NA	TRBJ2-5	CASSSQPGRVETQYF	TGTGCCAGCAGCTCCCAGCCAGGGCGCGTGGAGACCCAGTACTTC
14	many	TRBV12-3/TRBV12-4	NA	TRBJ1-5	CASSPQIGNQPQHF	TGTGCCAGCAGCCCCCAGATTGGCAATCAGCCCCAGCATTTT
14	many	TRBV5-1	TRBD1	TRBJ1-2	CASSRQGADYGYTF	TGCGCCAGCAGCCGACAGGGGGCGGACTATGGCTACACCTTC
14	many	TRBV25-1	NA	TRBJ2-2	CASTPGQGTGELFF	TGTGCCAGTACCCCGGGGCAGGGCACCGGGGAGCTGTTTTTT
15	NA	TRBV6-2/TRBV6-3	NA	TRBJ1-1	CASSYSTGGYSEAFF	TGTGCCAGCAGTTACTCTACCGGCGGGTACAGTGAAGCTTTCTTT
14	many	TRBV28	NA	TRBJ2-5	CASSLLSLQETQYF	TGTGCCAGCAGTTTATTGAGCTTACAAGAGACCCAGTACTTC
16	few	TRBV19	NA	TRBJ1-1	CASRRDGQFMNTEAFF	TGTGCCAGTAGACGGGACGGACAATTTATGAACACTGAAGCTTTCTTT
14	many	TRBV12-3/TRBV12-4	NA	TRBJ1-5	CASSGQTDNQPQHF	TGTGCCAGCAGTGGACAGACAGACAATCAGCCCCAGCATTTT
13	NA	TRBV11-2	NA	TRBJ1-1	CASSLAVDVEAFF	TGTGCCAGCAGCTTAGCGGTGGATGTTGAAGCTTTCTTT
16	many	TRBV28	TRBD1	TRBJ2-7	CASSFLIRGRLYEQYF	TGTGCCAGCAGTTTTTTGATAAGGGGGCGACTCTACGAGCAGTACTTC
15	NA	TRBV6-1	NA	TRBJ1-1	CASRPGQSMNTEAFF	TGTGCCAGCAGGCCCGGACAGTCCATGAACACTGAAGCTTTCTTT
13	many	TRBV28	TRBD2	TRBJ2-7	CASSREESYEQYF	TGTGCCAGCAGCCGGGAGGAATCCTACGAGCAGTACTTC
13	NA	TRBV9	NA	TRBJ2-7	CASSPTAQSEQYF	TGTGCCAGCAGCCCCACGGCCCAGAGCGAGCAGTACTTC
18	many	TRBV6-2/TRBV6-3	TRBD2	TRBJ2-7	CASRRTGGTSGGGYEQYF	TGTGCCAGCAGGAGGACAGGGGGGACTAGCGGGGGAGGCTACGAGCAGTACTTC